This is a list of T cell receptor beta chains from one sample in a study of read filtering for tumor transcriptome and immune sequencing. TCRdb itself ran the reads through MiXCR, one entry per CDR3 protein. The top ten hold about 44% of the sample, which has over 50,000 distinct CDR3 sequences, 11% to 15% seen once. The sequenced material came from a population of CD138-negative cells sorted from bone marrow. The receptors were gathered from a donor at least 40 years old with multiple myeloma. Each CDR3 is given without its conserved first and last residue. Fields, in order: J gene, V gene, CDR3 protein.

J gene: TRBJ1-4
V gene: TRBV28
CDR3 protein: ASNDREANEKLF

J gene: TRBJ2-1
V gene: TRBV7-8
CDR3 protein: ASSSGLAGGSYNEQF

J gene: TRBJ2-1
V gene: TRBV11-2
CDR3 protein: ASSPTEGAGGYNEQF

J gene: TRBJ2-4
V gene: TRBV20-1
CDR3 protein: SAQTGGPRDLIAKNIQY

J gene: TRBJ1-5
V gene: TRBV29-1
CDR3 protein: SVGSGTGNQPQH

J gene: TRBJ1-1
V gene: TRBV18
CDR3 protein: ASSLGGGEAF

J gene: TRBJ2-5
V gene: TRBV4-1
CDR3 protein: ASRATSARETQY

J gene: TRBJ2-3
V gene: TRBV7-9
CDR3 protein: ASSLPPSGTGITDTQY

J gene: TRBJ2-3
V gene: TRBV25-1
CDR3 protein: ASSQGQITDTQY

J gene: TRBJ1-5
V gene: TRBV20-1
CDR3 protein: SAGAGETNQPQH

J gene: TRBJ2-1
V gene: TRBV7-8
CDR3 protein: ASSPYRAGLAGGSHYNEQF

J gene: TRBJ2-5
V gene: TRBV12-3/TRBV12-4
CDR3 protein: ASSFHNNQETQY

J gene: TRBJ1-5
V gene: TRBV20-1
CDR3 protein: SAAVGTDSNQPRH

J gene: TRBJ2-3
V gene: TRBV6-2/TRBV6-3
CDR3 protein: ASTGTLRDTQY

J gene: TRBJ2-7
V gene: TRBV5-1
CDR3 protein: ASSLATGGYEQY

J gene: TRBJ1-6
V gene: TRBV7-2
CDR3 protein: ASSLAPNHLH

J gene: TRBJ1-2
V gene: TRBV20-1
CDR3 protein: SGNTNYGYT

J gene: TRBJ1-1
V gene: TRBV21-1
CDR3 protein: ASRPWTGKNTEAF

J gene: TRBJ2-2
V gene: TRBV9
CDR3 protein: ASSPRGLADSGELF

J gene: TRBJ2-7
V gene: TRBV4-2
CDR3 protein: ASRQVWGKNKGQGTYEQY

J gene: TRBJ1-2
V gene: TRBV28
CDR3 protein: ASSVQALR

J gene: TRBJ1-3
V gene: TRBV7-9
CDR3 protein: ASSLATTGNTIY

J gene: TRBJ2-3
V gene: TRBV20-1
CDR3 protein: SARDSGQWGPRTDTQY

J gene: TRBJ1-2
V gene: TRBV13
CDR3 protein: ASSPPAAANYGYT

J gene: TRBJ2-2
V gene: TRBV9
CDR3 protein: ASSVVETGELF

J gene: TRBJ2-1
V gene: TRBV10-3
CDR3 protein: AISEQTGTSYNEQF

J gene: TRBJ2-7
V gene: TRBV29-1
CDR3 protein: SVVAGRHSYEQY

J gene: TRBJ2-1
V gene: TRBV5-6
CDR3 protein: ASLKRGYNEQF

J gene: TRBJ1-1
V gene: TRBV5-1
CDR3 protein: ASSLAQGTAEAF

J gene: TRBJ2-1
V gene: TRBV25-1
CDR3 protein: ASSEPHGGTEQF

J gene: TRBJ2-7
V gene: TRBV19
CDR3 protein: ASSIETGGAYEQY

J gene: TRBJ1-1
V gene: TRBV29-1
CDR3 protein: SVESGANLEAF

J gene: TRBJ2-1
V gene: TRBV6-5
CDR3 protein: ASSSGTRVINEQF

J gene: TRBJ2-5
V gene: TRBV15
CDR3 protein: ATSTSGGPILQY

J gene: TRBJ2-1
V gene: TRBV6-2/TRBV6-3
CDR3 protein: ASSYSMWTSAYNEQF

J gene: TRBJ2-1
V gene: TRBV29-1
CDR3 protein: SVGNNEQF

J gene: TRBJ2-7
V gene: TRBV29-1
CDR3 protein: SFGQGPYEQY

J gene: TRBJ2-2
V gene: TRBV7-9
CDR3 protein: ASSLVSGELF

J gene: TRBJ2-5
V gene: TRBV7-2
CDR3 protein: ASSLDSGRQETQY

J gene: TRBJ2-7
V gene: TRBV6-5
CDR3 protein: ASSYSAAGGPEYEQY

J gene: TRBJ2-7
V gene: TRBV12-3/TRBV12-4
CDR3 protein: ASGLGTLSYEQY

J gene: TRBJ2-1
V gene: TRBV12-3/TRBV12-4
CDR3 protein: ASSLRGLANNEQF

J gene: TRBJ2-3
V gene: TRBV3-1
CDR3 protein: ASSGPNQNTQY

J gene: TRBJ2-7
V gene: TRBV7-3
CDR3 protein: ASSFGGREQY

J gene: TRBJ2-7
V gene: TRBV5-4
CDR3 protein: ASSSGQGLRRPYEQY

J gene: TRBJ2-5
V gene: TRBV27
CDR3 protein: ASSLRMGVKTQY

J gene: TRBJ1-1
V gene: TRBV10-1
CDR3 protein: ASSESGPSSPAF

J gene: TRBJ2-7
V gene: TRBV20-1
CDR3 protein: SARGRSGGTYEQY

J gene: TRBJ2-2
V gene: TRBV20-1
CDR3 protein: SARDPGTGESGELF

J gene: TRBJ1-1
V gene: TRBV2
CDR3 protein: ASMRGRNTEAF

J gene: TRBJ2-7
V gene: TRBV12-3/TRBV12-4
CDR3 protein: ASSLHGSYEQY

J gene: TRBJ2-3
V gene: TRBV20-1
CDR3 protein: SASSGSSTDTQY

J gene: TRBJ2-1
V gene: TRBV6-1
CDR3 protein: ASAYGPYNEQF